This entry describes one TCR beta chain. The CDR3 is made up of 16 amino acids. V trimming: 2 bases; J trimming: 3 bases; junction bases outside the gene matches: 10. CDR1 is SGHKS and CDR2 is YYEKEE in the germline V gene (reference sequence). The protocol was immunoSEQ multiplex PCR, while the TCRdb copy is restricted to in-frame clones and leaves out a portion. In the table there are roughly 280,000 clones, roughly 90% of which are singletons. The sample is drawn from a study of blood T cell repertoires in COVID-19. Whole-study context: Both acute and convalescent COVID-19 samples were obtained from the United States, Italy and Spain. PBMCs, B-cell-depleted T cells, or T cells were the source of the cDNA or gDNA that made up the material.

A Seattle source enrolled patients during active infection and followed them longitudinally. The genes are TRBV5-5 and TRBJ2-7; TRBD1 agrees at 8 bases. This TCR was recovered from a woman aged 25 to 39 with COVID-19, enrolled during active disease. Source material: peripheral blood. CDR3 nucleotides: TGTGCCAGCAGCTTCGGCCAGGGGGCGCGGATCTACGAGCAGTACTTC. It is translated as CASSFGQGARIYEQYF. Looking up the rest from reference TRBV5-5 and TRBJ2-7 gives the full variable domain: DAGVTQSPTHLIKTRGQQVTLRCSPISGHKSVSWYQQVLGQGPQFIFQYYEKEERGRGNFPDRFSARQFPNYSSELNVNALLLGDSALYLCASSFGQGARIYEQYFGPGTRLTVT.